This T cell receptor (beta chain) derives from a study of lymphopenia after photon versus proton radiotherapy. Study-wide results and caveats: Proton therapy kept repertoires fairly stable, unlike photons, which gained effector/memory cells. Only patients who died were analyzed for survival; proton advantage is unproven.

The ends were cut back, 4 bases at V and 6 bases at J, with 18 bases in the middle. The germline CDR1 and CDR2 sequences are SGHVS and FNYEAQ. This CDR3 is 15 amino acids long. Turning to this clone: Antigen unknown.

Assay used: immunoSEQ multiplex PCR; TCRdb lists only in-frame clones, some missing. The table includes 68,000 or so clones, more than 75% detected once. The sequence was collected from a woman between 65 and 79 years old with pancreatic cancer. The rearrangement links TRBV7-6 to TRBJ1-2; D might be TRBD1 (6 bases). Here the sequenced sample was peripheral blood, taken from a patient treated with photon-based radiotherapy. The CDR3 DNA sequence: TGTGCCAGCAGCTCGTTCACAAGGGGGTCCCATGGCTACACCTTC. Its translation is CASSSFTRGSHGYTF.